One sample yielded the 18 T cell receptor beta chains listed below, sequenced in a study of cytomegalovirus exposure and HLA in healthy donors. Primers included in the PCR were 60 Vbeta and 13 Jbeta primers. Produced via immunoSEQ multiplex PCR; TCRdb's table is partial and in-frame only. The profile covers around 80,000 clones, with about 78% appearing a single time and approximately 1.5% taken by the ten largest. The specimen sequenced was PBMCs. Source of these receptors: a man aged 35-49 years in good health and CMV-seronegative.

The V call is TRBV4-1, the J call TRBJ2-7, with TRBD1 matching 9 bases. V was clipped by 2 bases and J by 6 bases; unmatched bases: 8. The CDR3 runs to 15 residues. Germline assignment: CDR1 MGHRA and CDR2 YSYEKL. CDR3: CASSQTPGQGFEQYF. The CDR3 DNA sequence: TGCGCCAGCAGCCAAACCCCGGGACAGGGCTTCGAGCAGTACTTC.

This sequence joins TRBV9 and TRBJ2-7, with 9 bases matching TRBD1. This CDR3 has 17 residues. V dropped 4 bases and J dropped 0; count of bases not matched to a gene: 11. Germline loops: CDR1 SGDLS, CDR2 YYNGEE. The CDR3, as DNA: TGTGCCAGCAGCCCCCGACAGGGGGGATTCTACTCCTACGAGCAGTACTTC. Its translation is CASSPRQGGFYSYEQYF.

V usage is TRBV6-6 and J usage is TRBJ2-6, with D hard to call. V was cut by 3 bases and J by 3 bases, with 9 bases left in between. The CDR3 extends over 15 amino acids. The germline V gene encodes CDR1 MNHNY and CDR2 SVGAGI (reference sequence). Written as DNA, the CDR3 is TGTGCCAGCAGTTATGGGCAGGATGGGGCCAACGTCCTGACTTTC. Its translation: CASSYGQDGANVLTF.

The chain recombines TRBV19 with TRBJ1-5, with 7 bases identical to TRBD1. CDR1 and CDR2 from the germline V gene are LNHDA and SQIVND (reference sequence). The CDR3 loop spans 13 amino acids. The J segment lost 1 base and the V segment lost 6 bases, leaving 0 bases of the junction unmatched. The CDR3 spells CASRQGSNQPQHF. The CDR3 DNA reads TGTGCCAGTAGACAGGGGAGCAATCAGCCCCAGCATTTT.

To note about this clone: A junction end diverges from the germline sequence, so it may reflect a read error. The chain carries TRBV5-1 and TRBJ1-1; D gene unclear. The length of the CDR3 is 16 residues. Germline-derived CDR1 and CDR2 are SGHRS and YFSETQ. For the CDR3, the DNA is TGCGCCAGCAGTTTGGGCCCCTTATCAGGTAGTACTGAAGCTTTCTTT. It translates to CASSLGPLSGSTEAFF.

The rearrangement uses TRBV7-3 and TRBJ2-6; 13 bases line up with TRBD2. The CDR3 sequence is 18 residues long. Unmatched junction bases numbered 7, after V lost 5 bases and J lost 3 bases. Germline V gives CDR1 SGHTA, CDR2 FQGTGA. CDR3 nucleotide sequence: TGTGCCAGCAGCCTACGACTAGCGGGAGGCTATGGGGCCAACGTCCTGACTTTC. Protein product: CASSLRLAGGYGANVLTF.

This clone appeared a few times. This chain connects TRBV4-2 to TRBJ1-1; D call uncertain. The CDR3 is made up of 15 amino acids. The germline V gene has CDR1 LGHNA and CDR2 YNFKEQ. V lost 4 bases to trimming and J lost 0 bases, with 12 bases between them. The CDR3 reads CASSPLWEMNTEAFF. The CDR3 DNA reads TGTGCCAGCAGCCCCTTATGGGAGATGAACACTGAAGCTTTCTTT.

The sample holds one count of this clone. This sequence joins TRBV2 and TRBJ2-5; no clear D gene. The germline V gene encodes CDR1 SNHLY and CDR2 FYNNEI. The CDR3 extends over 14 amino acids. The V gene lost 6 bases and the J gene lost 0 bases, with 11 bases spanning the gap. The CDR3 DNA is TGTGCCAGCAGCCAAACACAGAACCAAGAGACCCAGTACTTC. Protein product: CASSQTQNQETQYF.

V is TRBV5-1 and J is TRBJ1-5; D is possibly TRBD1 (5 bases). V lost 2 bases and J 4 bases, leaving 13 bases between the germline ends. CDR1 is SGHRS, CDR2 YFSETQ, per germline. CDR3 size: 15 residues. For the CDR3, the DNA is TGCGCCAGCAGCTTAGACAGTAATCGAAATCAGCCCCAGCATTTT. Protein sequence: CASSLDSNRNQPQHF.

The chain couples TRBV4-2 to TRBJ2-1, with 9 nucleotides matching TRBD1. This CDR3 has 16 residues. J lost 7 bases, V lost 6 bases, and 13 bases had no gene match. Germline V gene data show CDR1 as LGHNA and CDR2 as YNFKEQ. CDR3 in DNA: TGTGCCAGCAGTCTTGAAATCCCCGGGACAGGGAATGAGCAGTTCTTC. Its protein is CASSLEIPGTGNEQFF.

This clone was found a few times. The V and J genes are TRBV7-2 and TRBJ2-3; no reliable D call. The germline V gene encodes CDR1 SGHTA and CDR2 FQGNSA. CDR3 length: 15 amino acids. Trimming cost V 8 bases and J 0 bases, with 15 bases left between them. DNA for the CDR3: TGTGCCAGCGGCCAAAGTTATCAAAGCACAGATACGCAGTATTTT. This sequence encodes CASGQSYQSTDTQYF.

The chain couples TRBV27 to TRBJ1-2; D is unclear. V lost 5 bases and J 2 bases, leaving 9 bases between the germline ends. Germline V gene lookup returns CDR1 MNHEY and CDR2 SMNVEV (reference sequence). The CDR3 spans 13 residues. The CDR3 sequence is CASSLTLNYGYTF. CDR3 coding DNA: TGTGCCAGCAGTCTTACTTTGAACTATGGCTACACCTTC.

The rearrangement uses TRBV6-1 and TRBJ2-5; 9 bases are shared with TRBD1. The DNA end lines up better with TRBJ2-7; the J call may be wrong. Germline CDR1 is MNHNS and CDR2 is SASEGT. The CDR3 is made up of 14 amino acids. In DNA, the CDR3 is TGTGCCAGCAGTTTATTGGGACAGGGCTACGAGCAGTACTTC. Its protein product is CASSLLGQGYEQYF.

The chain uses TRBV5-1 and TRBJ2-7; the match to TRBD2 covers 14 bases. Germline trimming cut 2 bases from V and 5 bases from J; bases unmatched to any gene: 9. There are 17 residues in the CDR3. Looked up from germline, CDR1 is SGHRS and CDR2 is YFSETQ. The CDR3 bases are TGCGCCAGCAGCTTAGGGACTAGCGGGAGCCCTCTCCACGAGCAGTACTTC. This codes for CASSLGTSGSPLHEQYF.

V and J are TRBV28 and TRBJ1-2; D is unresolved. Germline V gene data show CDR1 as MDHEN and CDR2 as SYDVKM. There are 13 residues in the CDR3. Trimming removed 7 bases from V and 8 bases from J, with 17 bases in between. CDR3 residues: CASTLAQAGGYTF. The CDR3 nucleotides are TGTGCCAGCACCCTAGCCCAGGCGGGCGGCTACACCTTC.

This sequence joins TRBV6-5 and TRBJ1-2; 10 bases agree with TRBD1. Germline V CDR1 and CDR2: MNHEY, SVGAGI. This CDR3 region has 15 residues. Germline trimming cut 0 bases from V and 7 bases from J; bases unmatched to any gene: 5. The CDR3 DNA reads TGTGCCAGCAGTTACTCCCCGGGACAGGGGTTTGGCTACACCTTC. Its protein is CASSYSPGQGFGYTF.

In its sample, this clone was seen a few times. The chain has TRBV6-5 and TRBJ2-7, with unresolved D. The CDR3 sequence is 14 residues long. V was pared by 7 bases and J by 0 bases, with 13 bases between. The germline CDR1 and CDR2 sequences are MNHEY and SVGAGI. This CDR3 is CASTPTASSYEQYF. In DNA form, the CDR3 reads TGTGCCAGCACTCCTACAGCCTCCTCCTACGAGCAGTACTTC.

The chain carries TRBV19 and TRBJ1-4, with D unclear. CDR1 and CDR2 (germline): LNHDA, SQIVND (reference sequence). The CDR3 spans 13 residues. Deletions cut 6 bases from V and 13 bases from J, with 18 bases between. The DNA of the CDR3 is TGTGCCAGTAGCAGGAGCGGCCCGGGAGGACTGTTTTTT. It encodes CASSRSGPGGLFF. The whole variable domain, remainder taken from reference TRBV19 and TRBJ1-4, is DGGITQSPKYLFRKEGQNVTLSCEQNLNHDAMYWYRQDPGQGLRLIYYSQIVNDFQKGDIAEGYSVSREKKESFPLTVTSAQKNPTAFYLCASSRSGPGGLFFGSGTQLSVL.